This TCR beta chain was documented in a study of T-cell reconstitution after alpha-beta-depleted transplantation in children. Study-wide findings and caveats: As was reported, about two months after transplant, alpha-beta T cells came from several hundred expanded graft clones.

This clonotype showed up just a few times. The antigen remains undetermined. Preparing the TCRbeta library involved the use of unique molecular identifiers. TCRdb re-derived calls from the PCR reads in MiXCR, one entry per CDR3 protein. Seen here are some 830,000 distinct CDR3 sequences, 15% to 20% observed once, and the top ten hold around 5%. This CDR3 spans 15 amino acids. Germline values: CDR1 SGHTA, CDR2 FQGTGA. V was clipped by 5 bases and J by 3 bases, with 14 bases between them. Source: PBMCs, mostly from graft donor cells, taken 360 days after TCRalphabeta/CD19-depleted stem cell transplant. J is TRBJ2-1 and V is TRBV7-3; D call uncertain. This clonotype originated in a male patient under 18 who had a stem cell transplant for acute lymphoblastic leukemia, so the T cells may come from the graft donor. The CDR3 region is CASSPGGWDYNEQFF. In nucleotides, the CDR3 is TGTGCCAGCAGCCCCGGTGGGTGGGACTACAATGAGCAGTTCTTC.